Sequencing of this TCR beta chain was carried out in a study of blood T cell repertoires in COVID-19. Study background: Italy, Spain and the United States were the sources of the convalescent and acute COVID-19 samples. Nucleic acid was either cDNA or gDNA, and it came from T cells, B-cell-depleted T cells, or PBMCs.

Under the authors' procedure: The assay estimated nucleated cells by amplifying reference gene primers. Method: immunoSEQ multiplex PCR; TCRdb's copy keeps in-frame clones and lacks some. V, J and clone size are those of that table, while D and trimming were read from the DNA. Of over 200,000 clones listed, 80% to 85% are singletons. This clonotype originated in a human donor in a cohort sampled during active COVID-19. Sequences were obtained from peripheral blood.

In nucleotides, the CDR3 is TGTGCCTCACACAGGGTAGTAGGTGGAAACACCATATATTTT. It translates to CASHRVVGGNTIYF. The V gene is TRBV30, the J gene TRBJ1-3, with D perhaps matching TRBD1 (6 bases). The V end was cut by 7 bases, the J end by 3 bases, with 16 bases between. The CDR3 covers 14 residues. Per the germline V gene, CDR1 is GTSNPN and CDR2 is SVGIG (reference sequence).